This TCR beta chain was identified during a study of T-cell reconstitution after alpha-beta-depleted transplantation in children. Regarding the study as a whole: Several hundred expanded graft clones reportedly supplied alpha-beta T cells about two months after transplant. Newly produced T cells mostly provided counts and TCRbeta diversity after one year, as hyperexpanded clones declined. Several patients had high TCRbeta diversity at day 60; it came from surviving recipient T cells and thymic progenitors.

The CDR3 runs to 13 residues. Looked up from germline, CDR1 is SEHNR and CDR2 is FQNEAQ (reference sequence). Trimming removed 6 bases from V and 7 bases from J, with 16 bases in between. During its preparation, the TCRbeta library received unique molecular identifiers. Each CDR3 protein gets one entry after TCRdb re-called the PCR reads with MiXCR. This sample carries roughly 570,000 distinct CDR3 sequences, over 25% of them seen once, and the ten largest clones take approximately 39%. A word on this clonotype: Its matching antigen is unknown.

Sequenced material: PBMCs, taken before TCRalphabeta/CD19-depleted stem cell transplant. This TCR was sampled from a boy under two years old with Wiskott-Aldrich syndrome, due to receive a stem cell transplant. The chain couples TRBV7-9 to TRBJ2-7, with D possibly called TRBD1 or TRBD2 (5 bases each). In DNA, the CDR3 is TGTGCCAGCAGATCGGGACCCCTGAGGGAGCAGTACTTC. Residues: CASRSGPLREQYF.